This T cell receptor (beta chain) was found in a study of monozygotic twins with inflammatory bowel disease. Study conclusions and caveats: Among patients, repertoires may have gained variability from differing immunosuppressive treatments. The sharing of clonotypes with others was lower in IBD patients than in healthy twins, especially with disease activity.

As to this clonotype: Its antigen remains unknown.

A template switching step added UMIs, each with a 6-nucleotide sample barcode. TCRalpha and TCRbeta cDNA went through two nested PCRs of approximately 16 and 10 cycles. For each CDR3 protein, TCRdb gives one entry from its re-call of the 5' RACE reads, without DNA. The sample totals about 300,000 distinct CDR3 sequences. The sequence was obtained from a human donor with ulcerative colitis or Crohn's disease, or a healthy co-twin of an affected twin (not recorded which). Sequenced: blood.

The CDR3 sequence: CASSPGFSTEAFF. The genes are TRBV18 and TRBJ1-1. This CDR3 region has 13 residues. The V gene's germline CDR1 is KGHSH and CDR2 LQKENI.